The sequence of this T cell receptor beta chain was determined in a study of shared clonotypes between healthy human individuals (TCRdb year 2020). About the study as a whole: A couple of women and a few men aged 18 to 49 years were included in the cohort. For each donor, three plates each were used for CD4 naive and CD4 memory, two plates were used for CD8 naive, and one plate was used for CD8 memory. To estimate repertoire size and how much clonotype sharing occurs between individuals, the study deeply sequenced the blood TCR repertoires of 5 or 6 healthy adults. Different laboratories and diverse techniques were used to prepare libraries and sequence TCR repertoires, to increase sequencing depth and limit assay-specific biases. Between about 0.94 and 10 billion PBMCs per donor were obtained by leukapheresis.

The CDR3 numbers 14 residues from cysteine through phenylalanine. The DNA shown is the 42-base CDR3, in frame from base 1. The junction carries 12 bases between V and J, which are trimmed by 2 bases and 8 bases respectively. The germline V gene (reference sequence) provides CDR1 MNHEY and CDR2 SMNVEV. Here is what the overall study found, with its caveats: Estimated clonotype richness was generally larger for naive than for memory subsets. Based on pairwise subsampling, the degree of clonotype sharing among donors was expected to be affected by sequencing depth. Sharing across a few donors was observed for approximately 4.6% of naive CD4, under 4% of naive CD8, roughly 2.4% of memory CD4, and about 0.39% of memory CD8 clonotypes. Higher generation probabilities were observed for clonotypes shared by all four sorted-subset donors than for non-shared clonotypes. Sampling was restricted to blood, and TCR repertoires in tissue are likely to differ from TCR repertoires in blood. The genetic and exposure-history diversity represented was limited by the small number of donors. Even with the large sequencing depth, rarefaction of the sorted-subset datasets indicated that sequencing was incomplete.

CD8 naive samples were obtained by positive selection for CCR7 among CD45RO-negative cells, yielding a CD45RA+CCR7+ population from which TemRA cells were excluded. The donors were healthy, HIV-negative adults who had no recently reported acute infections or vaccinations. Every donor was a Caucasian adult living in Nashville, Tennessee, USA. After blood collection by leukapheresis, PBMCs were isolated using Ficoll-Histopaque density gradient centrifugation and then cryopreserved in the vapor phase of liquid nitrogen. Analytical flow cytometry was used to check the purity and quantity of every magnetically sorted T cell population. From each sorted fraction, genomic DNA was isolated and quantified by UV absorbance on a Nanodrop 2000c. Using the deep immunoSEQ assay, TCR CDR3 regions were amplified from genomic DNA by multiplex PCR. For each cell subset, the extracted genomic DNA was distributed evenly across all wells of several immunoSEQ 96-well plates, and each plate served as one replicate. Each replicate PCR for sorted subsets received about 220 ng genomic DNA, equal to 28,000 or so T cell genomes. Purified libraries were measured with a Qubit 3.0 fluorometer, size-checked on a Bioanalyzer 2100, and measured again with the KAPA Library Quantification kit. A separate single-read 150-cycle Illumina NextSeq 550 flow cell was used to sequence each immunoSEQ 96-well plate. The study's own analysis went as follows. Because the immunoSEQ output included only junctional sequences and no quality scores, the filtering could not be the same as the filtering used for full-length reads. Sequences were annotated with PyIR, a Python wrapper for IgBLAST v1.9, and V/J genes and CDR3 were assigned using IMGT germline references. Reads were filtered out if the reads had weak V/J assignments (E-value above 1e-6), no CDR3, stop codons, out-of-frame junctions, or ambiguous translated residues. V3J clonotypes were defined as sequences sharing the same inferred V gene, J gene, and CDR3 amino acid sequence. The percentage overlap between two repertoires was calculated by dividing the number of shared unique clonotypes by the size of the smaller repertoire. Repertoire richness was assessed with RTK rarefaction, the Chao1 estimator, and Recon v2.1 estimates of unobserved clonotypes. Generation probabilities for all TCRbeta clonotypes obtained by the gDNA method from a few donors were computed using OLGA. Here the immuneACCESS table is served through TCRdb, limited to in-frame sequences with V and J called. Missing clones are a known gap in these copies; in checked studies unresolved V genes cover under half, and the rest lacks a known reason. Clone size and V and J calls were adopted from that table, with D and trimming inferred from the DNA. The sample includes about 2.1 million clones, with 93% observed a single time. The ten largest clonotypes hold around 1.7% of the sample.

A word on this clone: The clone's antigen remains unknown. No base quality information exists; no much larger clone differs at one position.

The sequence was collected from a man between 18 and 29 years old in good health. Some clones in this sample may be carry-over from other donors' samples. Material: naive CD8+ T cells from PBMCs. This specimen's cell subset or site label, interpreted: CD45RA+CCR7+. The sequence joins TRBV27 to TRBJ1-4; a tentative D match to TRBD1 spans 5 bases. Read as DNA, the sequence is TGTGCCAGCAGTTTAAGCGGGGGTTACGAAAAACTGTTTTTT. It encodes CASSLSGGYEKLFF.